One sample yielded the 5 T cell receptor beta chains listed below, sequenced in a study of blood T cells in healthy people across ages. Together with a sample-barcoded 5' primer, a J-beta primer mix was included in a second PCR lasting about 7 to 12 cycles. Via MiXCR, TCRdb re-called the 5' RACE reads, giving one row per CDR3 protein. The profile shows some 780,000 distinct CDR3 sequences, around 50% of them singletons. What was sequenced was blood. The source of these receptors is a man in his forties or fifties in good health.

The chain has TRBV2 and TRBJ2-3, with TRBD2 identical over 15 bases. Trimming took 5 bases from V and 3 from J; bases not matched to a gene: 6. This CDR3 comprises 17 residues. The V gene's germline CDR1 is SNHLY and CDR2 FYNNEI. The CDR3 loop is CASSSGLAGGPTDTQYF. The CDR3 coding sequence is TGTGCCAGCAGTTCCGGACTAGCGGGGGGGCCGACAGATACGCAGTATTTT.

The chain uses TRBV20-1 and TRBJ2-2; D uncertain. The CDR3 is made up of 13 amino acids. The V gene's germline CDR1 is DFQATT and CDR2 SNEGSKA (reference sequence). V was shortened by 6 bases and J by 8 bases, with 16 bases between the two germline ends. CDR3 bases: TGCAGTGCCACCTCGGGTGTTTGGGGGGAGCTGTTTTTT. It specifies CSATSGVWGELFF.

The CDR3 here is CAISEPGLNATDTQYF. DNA for the CDR3: TGTGCCATCAGTGAGCCTGGACTGAATGCCACAGATACGCAGTATTTT. The chain joins TRBV10-3 to TRBJ2-3, with a possible D match to TRBD2 (5 bases). V lost 2 bases and J lost 2, with 14 bases in between. Germline CDR1 is ENHRY and CDR2 is SYGVKD. The CDR3 is 16 residues long.

This clonotype appeared a few times. Compared with germline, one end of the junction differs, possibly owing to a read error. The rearrangement uses TRBV5-1 and TRBJ2-1; D unclear. The CDR3 consists of 15 residues. CDR1 is SGHRS and CDR2 is YFSETQ in the germline V gene. CDR3 amino acids: CASSFDRSSYNEQFF. In nucleotides, the CDR3 is TGTGCCAGCAGCTTTGACCGGAGCTCCTACAATGAGCAGTTCTTC.

Of note for this clonotype: An end of the junction differs from the germline gene, which may be a read error. This sequence joins TRBV5-1 and TRBJ2-3, with 9 bases aligning to TRBD1. The germline V gene has CDR1 SGHRS and CDR2 YFSETQ. The CDR3 runs 15 residues. CDR3 coding DNA: TGCGCCAGCAGCCCTGGGACAGGGAGCACAGGTACGCAGTATTTT. This gives the protein CASSPGTGSTGTQYF.